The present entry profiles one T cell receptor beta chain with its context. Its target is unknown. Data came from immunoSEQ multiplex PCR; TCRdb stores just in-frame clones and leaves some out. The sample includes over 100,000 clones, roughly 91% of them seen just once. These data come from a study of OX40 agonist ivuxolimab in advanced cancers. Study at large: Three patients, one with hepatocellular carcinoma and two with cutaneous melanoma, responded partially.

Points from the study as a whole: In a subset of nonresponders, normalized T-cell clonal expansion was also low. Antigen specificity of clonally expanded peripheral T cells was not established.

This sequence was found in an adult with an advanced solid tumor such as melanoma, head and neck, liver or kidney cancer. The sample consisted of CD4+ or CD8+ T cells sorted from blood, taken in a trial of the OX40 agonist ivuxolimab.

CDR3 bases: TGTGCCAGCAGTTACCTAACAGGGGGAGTGACTGAAGCTTTCTTT. Amino acid sequence: CASSYLTGGVTEAFF. This chain links TRBV6-6 with TRBJ1-1; 8 bases line up with TRBD1. V shed 2 bases and J 5 bases; nucleotides not matched to a gene: 7. CDR1 and CDR2 from the germline V gene are MNHNY and SVGAGI (reference sequence). The CDR3 covers 15 residues.